These T cell receptor beta chains were read from a single sample in a study of shared clonotypes between healthy human individuals. TCRdb keeps only in-frame clones here, not all; method: immunoSEQ multiplex PCR. The sample lists over 2 million clones, 85% to 95% occurring once. Sequencing was done on a sample of naive CD4+ T cells sorted from blood. Every receptor here comes from a man between 18 and 29 years old in good health. CDR3s include the opening cysteine and the closing phenylalanine or tryptophan.

TRBV18	TRBJ2-2	CASSLRQGTGELFF
TRBV29-1	TRBJ2-5	CSVVGDTGQTQYF
TRBV19	TRBJ2-7	CASSIALGNWGEQYF
TRBV7-2	TRBJ2-1	CASSLGGGGKFEQFF
TRBV30	TRBJ1-1	CAWAPTDRANTEAFF
TRBV28	TRBJ1-6	CASSSSRQGVRESPLHF
TRBV7-9	TRBJ2-7	CASSLGSGGLYEQYF
TRBV4-1	TRBJ2-4	CASSQMSRGNIQYF
TRBV2	TRBJ1-5	CASRDGKSGGKVPQHF
TRBV9	TRBJ2-1	CASSLSGDSYNEQFF
TRBV19	TRBJ1-1	CASSIGRNTEAFF
TRBV5-1	TRBJ2-5	CASSHGTGGQETQYF
TRBV9	TRBJ2-2	CASSRQGGAGELFF
TRBV28	TRBJ2-1	CASPPTKTSRGGLDEQFF
TRBV9	TRBJ2-7	CASSVDGGTYEQYF
TRBV19	TRBJ2-7	CASSIIHTYEQYF
TRBV5-4	TRBJ2-3	CASSLDSSDTQYF
TRBV28	TRBJ1-5	CASRSLKQGLNQPQHF
TRBV28	TRBJ1-6	CASSPWAGSPLHF
TRBV30	TRBJ1-3	CAWRSESSGNTIYF
TRBV5-7	TRBJ2-5	CASSLSPSQETQYF
TRBV7-9	TRBJ2-6	CASSLFRGDSGANVLTF
TRBV27	TRBJ2-2	CASSLTSGGFANTGELFF
TRBV6-1	TRBJ2-3	CASRDLSLGTQYF
TRBV7-2	TRBJ2-3	CASSLARADTQYF
TRBV5-4	TRBJ2-7	CASSLGGGFLEQYF
TRBV6-1	TRBJ2-7	CASSDSGRGQILFEQYF
TRBV19	TRBJ2-1	CASSVGDYNEQFF
TRBV19	TRBJ2-2	CASSATGGAVTGELFF
TRBV5-1	TRBJ2-3	CASSLFSGIRTDTQYF
TRBV9	TRBJ2-1	CASSVGPEQFF
TRBV4-3	TRBJ2-1	CASSLFGLAGGGEQFF
TRBV7-3	TRBJ1-2	CASSLNLDKVGYTF
TRBV9	TRBJ2-7	CASSAGTGANYEQYF
TRBV4-1	TRBJ1-2	CASSQSYGYTF
TRBV12-5	TRBJ2-7	CASGLSPKDSRGVYEQYF
TRBV19	TRBJ2-7	CASSISTRKREDEQYF
TRBV19	TRBJ2-5	CASSTAGAETQYF
TRBV7-9	TRBJ1-3	CASSLPPYRSSGNTIYF
TRBV6-5	TRBJ1-2	CASSYDRLYGYTF
TRBV5-4	TRBJ2-1	CASSLVLASGNNEQFF
TRBV7-9	TRBJ2-1	CASSFSGWIGEQFF
TRBV28	TRBJ1-4	CASSLSVLVGNEKLFF
TRBV28	TRBJ2-1	CASSLFPYEQFF
TRBV5-4	TRBJ2-7	CASSLNRGMGTYEQYF
TRBV11-2	TRBJ2-7	CASSLGSAYEQYF
TRBV7-2	TRBJ2-1	CASSFTGTTYNEQFF
TRBV6-5	TRBJ2-1	CASSYSGNEQFF
TRBV7-7	TRBJ2-5	CASSLGGTRQETQYF
TRBV5-1	TRBJ1-6	CASSSGTDLRSPLHF
TRBV5-8	TRBJ2-3	CASTSGVGARTDTQYF
TRBV7-2	TRBJ2-7	CASSSSGGAYEQYF